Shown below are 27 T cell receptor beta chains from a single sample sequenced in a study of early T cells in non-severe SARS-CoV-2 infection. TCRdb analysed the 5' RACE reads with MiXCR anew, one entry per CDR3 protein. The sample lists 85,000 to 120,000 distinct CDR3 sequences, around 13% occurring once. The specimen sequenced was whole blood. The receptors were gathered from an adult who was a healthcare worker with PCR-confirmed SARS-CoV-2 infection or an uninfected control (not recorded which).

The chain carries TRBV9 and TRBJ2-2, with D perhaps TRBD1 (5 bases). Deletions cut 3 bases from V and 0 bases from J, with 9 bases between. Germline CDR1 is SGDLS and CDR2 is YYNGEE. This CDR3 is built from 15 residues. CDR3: CASSAKGPNTGELFF. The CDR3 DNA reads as TGTGCCAGCAGCGCAAAGGGGCCGAACACCGGGGAGCTGTTTTTT.

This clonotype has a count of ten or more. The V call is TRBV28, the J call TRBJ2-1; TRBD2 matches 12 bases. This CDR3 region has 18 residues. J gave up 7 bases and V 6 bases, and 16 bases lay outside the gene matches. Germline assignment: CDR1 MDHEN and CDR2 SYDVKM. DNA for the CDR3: TGTGCCAGCAGGGAACTAGGACTAGCGGGATTATCTAGGAATGAGCAGTTCTTC. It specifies CASRELGLAGLSRNEQFF.

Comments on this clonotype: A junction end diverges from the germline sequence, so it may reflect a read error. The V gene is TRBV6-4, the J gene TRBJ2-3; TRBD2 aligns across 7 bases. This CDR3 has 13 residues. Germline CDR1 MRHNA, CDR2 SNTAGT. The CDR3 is CANSDGGLDTQYF. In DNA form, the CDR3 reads TGTGCCAACAGTGACGGGGGGTTAGATACGCAGTATTTT.

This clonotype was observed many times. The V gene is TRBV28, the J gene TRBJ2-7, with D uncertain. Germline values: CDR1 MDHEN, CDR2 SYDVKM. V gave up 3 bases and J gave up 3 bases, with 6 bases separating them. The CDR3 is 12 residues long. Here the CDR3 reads CASSFRVYEQYF. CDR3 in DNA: TGTGCCAGCAGTTTCCGGGTCTACGAGCAGTACTTC.

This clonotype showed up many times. The CDR3 sequence is CASSLEGKQPQHF. In DNA, the CDR3 is TGTGCCAGCAGTTTAGAGGGAAAGCAGCCCCAGCATTTT. The gene calls are TRBV12-3 or TRBV12-4 and TRBJ1-5; D unclear. CDR3 length: 13 residues. The germline V and J ends were trimmed by 1 base and 7 bases, with 8 bases remaining between them.

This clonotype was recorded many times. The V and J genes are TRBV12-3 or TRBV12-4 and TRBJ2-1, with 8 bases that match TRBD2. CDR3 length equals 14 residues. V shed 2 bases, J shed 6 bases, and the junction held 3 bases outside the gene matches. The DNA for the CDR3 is TGTGCCAGCAGTTTAAGCGGGAGTCGCAATGAGCAGTTCTTC. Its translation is CASSLSGSRNEQFF.

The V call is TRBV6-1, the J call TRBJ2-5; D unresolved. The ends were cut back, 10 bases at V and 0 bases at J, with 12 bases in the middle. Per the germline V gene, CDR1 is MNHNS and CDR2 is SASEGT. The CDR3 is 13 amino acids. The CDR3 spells CAIDDTYQETQYF. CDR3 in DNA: TGTGCCATCGATGACACCTACCAAGAGACCCAGTACTTC.

The CDR3 spells CASSQGVDNSYEQYF. Here the CDR3 DNA reads TGTGCCAGCAGCCAAGGAGTGGACAACTCCTACGAGCAGTACTTC. The chain employs TRBV4-2 and TRBJ2-7, with D possibly TRBD1 on 5 matching bases. The germline V and J ends were trimmed by 1 base and 0 bases, with 10 bases remaining between them. The V gene's germline CDR1 is LGHNA and CDR2 YNFKEQ. This CDR3 has 15 amino acids.

CDR3 protein: CALENSPLHF. Written as DNA, the CDR3 is TGTGCCCTAGAGAATTCACCCCTCCACTTT. J is TRBJ1-6 and V is TRBV6-4, with no clear D. The ends were cut back, 11 bases at V and 7 bases at J, with 6 bases in the middle. Germline V gene lookup returns CDR1 MRHNA and CDR2 SNTAGT. This CDR3 comprises 10 residues.

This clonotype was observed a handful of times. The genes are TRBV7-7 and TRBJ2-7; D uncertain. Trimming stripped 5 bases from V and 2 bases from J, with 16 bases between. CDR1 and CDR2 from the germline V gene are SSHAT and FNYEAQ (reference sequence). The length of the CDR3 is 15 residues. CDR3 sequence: CASSPAVAPTYEQYF. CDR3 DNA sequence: TGTGCCAGCAGCCCTGCCGTTGCGCCAACCTACGAGCAGTACTTC.

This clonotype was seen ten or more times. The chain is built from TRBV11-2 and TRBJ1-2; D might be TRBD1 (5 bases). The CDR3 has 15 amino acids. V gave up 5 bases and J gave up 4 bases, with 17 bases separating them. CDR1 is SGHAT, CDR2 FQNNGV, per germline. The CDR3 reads CASSISRDSSYGYTF. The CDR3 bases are TGTGCCAGCAGCATTAGCAGGGATTCTAGCTATGGCTACACCTTC.

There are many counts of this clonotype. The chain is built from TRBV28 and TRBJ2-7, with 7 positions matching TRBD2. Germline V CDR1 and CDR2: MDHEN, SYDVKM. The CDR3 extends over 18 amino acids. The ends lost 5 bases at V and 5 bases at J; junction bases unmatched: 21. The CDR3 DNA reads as TGTGCCAGCAGTCCCCGAACCCAGCCGACTAGCAGGGAAAACGAGCAGTACTTC. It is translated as CASSPRTQPTSRENEQYF.

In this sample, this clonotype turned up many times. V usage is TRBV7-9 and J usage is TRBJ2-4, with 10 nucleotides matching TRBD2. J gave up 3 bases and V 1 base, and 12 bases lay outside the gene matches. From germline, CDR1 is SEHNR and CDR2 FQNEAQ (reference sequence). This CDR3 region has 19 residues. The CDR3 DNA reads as TGTGCCAGCAGCTTAGGAGGGTTAGCGGGAGGCTCGGACAAAAACATTCAGTACTTC. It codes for CASSLGGLAGGSDKNIQYF.

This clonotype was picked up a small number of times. The CDR3: CAELQQGPCEQYF. CDR3 coding DNA: TGTGCTGAACTCCAGCAGGGACCCTGCGAGCAGTACTTC. This chain joins TRBV19 and TRBJ2-7, with D perhaps assigned TRBD1 or TRBD2 (5 bases each). CDR3 length equals 13 residues. Germline loops: CDR1 LNHDA, CDR2 SQIVND (reference sequence).

The CDR3 reads CASSKREGRNEQFF. The DNA of the CDR3 is TGTGCCAGCAGTAAGCGGGAAGGGAGAAATGAGCAGTTCTTC. The chain employs TRBV2 and TRBJ2-1; TRBD2 aligns across 7 bases. Germline CDR1 is SNHLY and CDR2 is FYNNEI. The CDR3 spans 14 residues. Losses at the gene ends were 5 bases for V and 7 bases for J; bases not matched to a gene: 8.

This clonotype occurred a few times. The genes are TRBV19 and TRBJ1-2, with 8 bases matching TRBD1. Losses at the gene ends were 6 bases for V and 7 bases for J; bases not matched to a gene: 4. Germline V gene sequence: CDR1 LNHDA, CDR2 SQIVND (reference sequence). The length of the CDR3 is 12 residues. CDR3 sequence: CASRTGVGGYTF. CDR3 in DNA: TGTGCCAGTAGGACAGGGGTAGGTGGCTACACCTTC.

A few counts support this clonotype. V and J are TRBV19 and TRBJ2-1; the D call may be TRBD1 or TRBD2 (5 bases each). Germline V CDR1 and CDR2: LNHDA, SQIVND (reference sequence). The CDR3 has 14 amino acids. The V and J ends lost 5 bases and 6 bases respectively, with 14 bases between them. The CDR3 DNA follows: TGTGCCAGTAGTGGCGGACTGGGACCCAATGAGCAGTTCTTC. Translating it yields CASSGGLGPNEQFF.

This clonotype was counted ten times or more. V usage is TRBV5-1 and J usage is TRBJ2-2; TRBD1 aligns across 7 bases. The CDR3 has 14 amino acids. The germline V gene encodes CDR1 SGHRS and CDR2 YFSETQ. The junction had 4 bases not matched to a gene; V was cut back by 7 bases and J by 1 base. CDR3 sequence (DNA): TGCGCCAGCGGACAGGATTTGAACACCGGGGAGCTGTTTTTT. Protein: CASGQDLNTGELFF.

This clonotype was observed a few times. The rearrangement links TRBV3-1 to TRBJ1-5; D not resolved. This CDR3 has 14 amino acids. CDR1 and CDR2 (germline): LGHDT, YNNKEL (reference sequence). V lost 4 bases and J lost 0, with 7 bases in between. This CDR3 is CASSPTDSNQPQHF. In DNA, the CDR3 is TGTGCCAGCAGCCCGACGGATAGCAATCAGCCCCAGCATTTT.

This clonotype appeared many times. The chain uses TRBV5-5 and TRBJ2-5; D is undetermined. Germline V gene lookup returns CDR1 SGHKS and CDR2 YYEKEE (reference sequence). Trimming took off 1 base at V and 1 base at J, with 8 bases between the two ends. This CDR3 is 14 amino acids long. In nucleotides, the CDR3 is TGTGCCAGCAGCTTGTTAGCCGTCCAAGAGACCCAGTACTTC. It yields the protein CASSLLAVQETQYF.

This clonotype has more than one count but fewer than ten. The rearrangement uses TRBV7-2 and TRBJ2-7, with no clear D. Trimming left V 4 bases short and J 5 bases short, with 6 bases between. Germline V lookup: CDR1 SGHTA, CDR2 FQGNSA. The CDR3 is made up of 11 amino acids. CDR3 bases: TGTGCCAGCAGCTGGGCTGACGAGCAGTACTTC. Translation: CASSWADEQYF. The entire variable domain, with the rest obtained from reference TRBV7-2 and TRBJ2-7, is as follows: GAGVSQSPSNKVTEKGKDVELRCDPISGHTALYWYRQSLGQGLEFLIYFQGNSAPDKSGLPSDRFSAERTGGSVSTLTIQRTQQEDSAVYLCASSWADEQYFGPGTRLTVT.

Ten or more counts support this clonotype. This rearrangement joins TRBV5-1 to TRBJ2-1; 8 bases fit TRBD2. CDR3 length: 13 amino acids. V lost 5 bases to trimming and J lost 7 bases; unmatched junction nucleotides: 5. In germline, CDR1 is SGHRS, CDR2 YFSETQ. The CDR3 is CASRKLAGNEQFF. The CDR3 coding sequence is TGCGCCAGCAGGAAGTTAGCGGGGAATGAGCAGTTCTTC.

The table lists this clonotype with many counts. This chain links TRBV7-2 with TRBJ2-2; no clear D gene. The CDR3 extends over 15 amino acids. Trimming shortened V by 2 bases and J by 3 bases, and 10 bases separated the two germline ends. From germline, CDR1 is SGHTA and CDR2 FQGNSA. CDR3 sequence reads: CASSLLLLYTGELFF. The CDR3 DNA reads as TGTGCCAGCAGCTTATTACTCCTGTACACCGGGGAGCTGTTTTTT. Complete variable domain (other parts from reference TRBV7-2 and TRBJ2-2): GAGVSQSPSNKVTEKGKDVELRCDPISGHTALYWYRQSLGQGLEFLIYFQGNSAPDKSGLPSDRFSAERTGGSVSTLTIQRTQQEDSAVYLCASSLLLLYTGELFFGEGSRLTVL.

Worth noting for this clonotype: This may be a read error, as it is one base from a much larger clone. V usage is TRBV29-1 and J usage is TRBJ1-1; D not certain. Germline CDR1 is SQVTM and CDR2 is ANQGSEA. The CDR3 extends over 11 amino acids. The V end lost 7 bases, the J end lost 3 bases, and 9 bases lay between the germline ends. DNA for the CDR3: TGCAGCGCTGGGTCGGACACTGAAGCTTTCTTT. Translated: CSAGSDTEAFF. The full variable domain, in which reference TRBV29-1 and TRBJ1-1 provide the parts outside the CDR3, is SAVISQKPSRDICQRGTSLTIQCQVDSQVTMMFWYRQQPGQSLTLIATANQGSEATYESGFVIDKFPISRPNLTFSTLTVSNMSPEDSSIYLCSAGSDTEAFFGQGTRLTVV.

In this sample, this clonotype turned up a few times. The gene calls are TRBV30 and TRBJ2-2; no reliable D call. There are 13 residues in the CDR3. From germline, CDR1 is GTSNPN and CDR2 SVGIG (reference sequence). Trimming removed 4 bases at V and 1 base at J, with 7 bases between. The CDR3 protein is CAWNGLNTGELFF. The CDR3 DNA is TGTGCCTGGAACGGGTTGAACACCGGGGAGCTGTTTTTT.

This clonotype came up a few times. The CDR3, as DNA: TGTGCCAGCAGTTTAGACCCATTCCTTCATGGCTACACCTTC. Its translation is CASSLDPFLHGYTF. The gene calls are TRBV28 and TRBJ1-2; D is uncertain. Trimming pared 2 bases from V and 6 bases from J, leaving 13 bases between. The CDR3 sequence is 14 residues long. Germline V gene data show CDR1 as MDHEN and CDR2 as SYDVKM.

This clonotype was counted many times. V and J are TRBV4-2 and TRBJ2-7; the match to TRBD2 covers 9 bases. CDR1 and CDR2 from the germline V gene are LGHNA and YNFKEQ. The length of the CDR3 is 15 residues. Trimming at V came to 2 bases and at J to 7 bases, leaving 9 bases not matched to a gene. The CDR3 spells CASSQTTVLAGEQYF. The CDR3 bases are TGTGCCAGCAGCCAAACAACCGTCCTAGCGGGGGAGCAGTACTTC.